This T cell receptor beta chain originates from a study of blood T cell repertoires in COVID-19. At the level of the study: The samples span acute and convalescent COVID-19 from the United States, Italy and Spain. The analysed material was cDNA or gDNA that came from T cells, B-cell-depleted T cells, or PBMCs.

Authors' data handling: How many nucleated cells were present was estimated from reference gene primer amplification. The method was immunoSEQ multiplex PCR; TCRdb's version includes in-frame clones alone and lacks a portion of them. V and J calls and clone size are those listed in that table; D and trimming were worked out from the DNA. This sample has around 500,000 clones, with 80% to 90% found just once. Germline CDR1 SGHRS, CDR2 YFSETQ. Trimming pared 5 bases from V and 4 bases from J, leaving 7 bases between. This CDR3 has 12 residues. The sequenced sample was peripheral blood. The chain joins TRBV5-1 to TRBJ2-1; a possible D gene is TRBD1 (5 bases). The origin of this receptor is a human donor in a cohort sampled during active COVID-19. CDR3 sequence reads: CASRQGYNEQFF. The CDR3 DNA sequence: TGCGCCAGCAGGCAGGGTTACAATGAGCAGTTCTTC.